This T cell receptor beta chain was captured by sequencing in a study of T cell repertoires in cytomegalovirus infection. For the study at large: Shared public TCR beta signatures pointed to both CMV infection and a matching HLA type.

Turning to this clonotype: Antigen: not known.

The study, taken as a whole, reports: CMV-specific HLA-C-restricted TCR beta clonotypes dominated the ex vivo response. Frequencies of public TCR beta families were cumulated, and this identified carriers of CMV plus the relevant HLA.

TCRdb used MiXCR to reprocess the reads, holding one entry per CDR3 protein. This sample has 200,000 or so distinct CDR3 sequences, with over 25% found just once. Sequencing was done on a sample of PBMCs. This TCR came from a human donor in good health (CMV status not recorded). Some clones in this sample may be carry-over from other donors' samples.

CDR3 sequence: CSVEEASGAYEQYF. CDR3 DNA: TGCAGCGTTGAAGAGGCTAGCGGGGCCTACGAGCAGTACTTC. The chain recombines TRBV29-1 with TRBJ2-7; 9 bases line up with TRBD2. This CDR3 is built from 14 residues. Losses at the gene ends were 0 bases for V and 2 bases for J; bases not matched to a gene: 2. From germline, CDR1 is SQVTM and CDR2 ANQGSEA.